This T cell receptor beta chain was identified during a study of response to subunit inactivated influenza vaccine. The table lists this clonotype with a few counts. TCRdb re-analysed the RT-PCR reads in MiXCR, keeping a single row per CDR3 protein. The sample includes about 170,000 distinct CDR3 sequences, roughly 12% of them seen just once. With 4 bases clipped from V and 2 bases from J, the junction kept 1 base outside the gene matches. The CDR3 has 14 residues. The germline V gene encodes CDR1 MNHEY and CDR2 SVGEGT. This same sample was also taken into another study, of T cells expressing NK-cell markers. That work states: UMIs accompanied the 5'RACE template switching by which TCR beta cDNA was made. Sorted CD3+CD56+NKG2C+, CD3+CD56+NKG2C- and CD3+CD56-NKG2C+ T cells provided the TCR beta repertoires. The eight sequenced donors comprised seven who were HCMV-seropositive and one who was seronegative. In roughly six donors, dominant NKG2C+ clonotypes were about 1.0-7.5% of CD8+ T cells. Topping the CD3+CD56-NKG2C+ fraction as well were these clonotypes, in several donors.

The source was CD8+ T cells sorted from PBMCs, collected 12 days after vaccination. The chain links TRBV6-2 or TRBV6-3 to TRBJ2-1, with 8 positions matching TRBD2. The source is a man aged 50-60 years who received an inactivated influenza vaccine. The chain's CDR3 is CASSSGGTYNEQFF. The CDR3 DNA follows: TGTGCCAGCAGTTCGGGAGGGACCTACAATGAGCAGTTCTTC.